These 14 T cell receptor beta chains share one sample of origin, sequenced in a study of post-analysis software for immune sequencing data. The antigens for these receptors are not known. The TCR beta cDNA libraries contained unique molecular identifiers. TCRdb re-derived calls from the PCR reads in MiXCR, one entry per CDR3 protein. This table has 650,000 to 900,000 distinct CDR3 sequences, under 60% appearing once. Findings of the study overall: Patients used about 5 TRBV segments, including TRBV5-6, TRBV5-1 and TRBV20-1, more often than controls.

The sample comprised blood. These receptors all come from a girl aged 5-17 years with multiple sclerosis.

The sample holds a few counts of this clonotype. The chain joins TRBV5-6 to TRBJ2-7; no definite D call. The germline gives CDR1 SGHDT, CDR2 YYEEEE. V gave up 0 bases and J gave up 2 bases, with 9 bases separating them. The CDR3 length is 14 residues. The CDR3 spells CASSLGAGTYEQYF. The CDR3 nucleotides are TGTGCCAGCAGCTTGGGGGCAGGAACCTACGAGCAGTACTTC.

This clonotype appeared a few times. This rearrangement joins TRBV29-1 to TRBJ2-1; no clear D. The germline V gene has CDR1 SQVTM and CDR2 ANQGSEA. The CDR3 length is 12 residues. The V end lost 0 bases, the J end lost 7 bases, and 7 bases lay between the germline ends. The DNA of the CDR3 is TGCAGCGTTGAAGAAGGAGAGAATGAGCAGTTCTTC. The encoded protein is CSVEEGENEQFF.

This clonotype was seen a few times. This chain joins TRBV7-2 and TRBJ2-3; D unresolved. The germline V and J ends were trimmed by 3 bases and 0 bases, with 13 bases remaining between them. Germline V lookup: CDR1 SGHTA, CDR2 FQGNSA. The CDR3 length is 16 residues. In nucleotides, the CDR3 is TGTGCCAGCAGCTTGGAGCTCGCTAGTAGCACAGATACGCAGTATTTT. Translation: CASSLELASSTDTQYF.

The CDR3 loop reads CASSLGSGGATEAFF. The CDR3 DNA reads as TGTGCCAGCAGTTTAGGTTCAGGGGGGGCCACTGAAGCTTTCTTT. This chain links TRBV12-3 or TRBV12-4 with TRBJ1-1; TRBD1 aligns across 7 bases. This CDR3 has 15 amino acids. With V trimmed by 1 base and J by 4 bases, 6 bases remained unmatched.

This clonotype was counted only a few times. The chain is built from TRBV4-3 and TRBJ2-3, with TRBD2 matching 7 bases. Germline CDR1 reads LGHNA; CDR2 reads YSLEER. The CDR3 length is 16 residues. The J segment lost 4 bases and the V segment lost 0 bases, leaving 7 bases of the junction unmatched. CDR3 nucleotides: TGCGCCAGCAGCCAAGACCGCGGGAGCATAGCAGATACGCAGTATTTT. Translated: CASSQDRGSIADTQYF.

The rearrangement joins TRBV12-3 or TRBV12-4 to TRBJ2-3; TRBD2 matches 8 bases. The CDR3 contains 15 residues. Trimming at V came to 6 bases and at J to 0 bases, leaving 5 bases not matched to a gene. DNA of the CDR3: TGTGCCAGCAGATGGAGCGGGAGTAGCACAGATACGCAGTATTTT. It is translated as CASRWSGSSTDTQYF.

The rearrangement joins TRBV7-9 to TRBJ2-1; 9 nucleotides match TRBD2. The CDR3 totals 17 residues. V was pared by 4 bases and J by 5 bases, with 12 bases of the junction left unmatched. Germline V gene lookup returns CDR1 SEHNR and CDR2 FQNEAQ (reference sequence). CDR3 loop: CASSSVEASGDHNEQFF. Written as DNA, the CDR3 is TGTGCCAGCAGCTCTGTCGAGGCTAGCGGGGACCACAATGAGCAGTTCTTC. The complete variable domain, with remaining parts taken from reference TRBV7-9 and TRBJ2-1, reads DTGVSQNPRHKITKRGQNVTFRCDPISEHNRLYWYRQTLGQGPEFLTYFQNEAQLEKSRLLSDRFSAERPKGSFSTLEIQRTEQGDSAMYLCASSSVEASGDHNEQFFGPGTRLTVL.

The sample holds a few counts of this clonotype. Since a much larger clone is just one base distant, this may be a read error. This sequence joins TRBV12-3 or TRBV12-4 and TRBJ1-4; D not resolved. This CDR3 is built from 14 residues. The CDR3 DNA reads TGTGCCAGCAGTTTAGGGACGGGCAATGAAGAACTGTTTTTT. The encoded protein is CASSLGTGNEELFF.

This clonotype occurred a few times. The rearrangement joins TRBV9 to TRBJ2-7; 9 bases map to TRBD2. J lost 2 bases, V lost 1 base, and 4 bases had no gene match. This CDR3 contains 15 residues. The germline V gene encodes CDR1 SGDLS and CDR2 YYNGEE. Here the CDR3 reads CASSVNPSGAYEQYF. The DNA of the CDR3 is TGTGCCAGCAGCGTAAACCCTAGCGGGGCCTACGAGCAGTACTTC.

This clonotype appeared a few times. V gene TRBV6-2 or TRBV6-3 combines with J gene TRBJ2-1, with D possibly being TRBD2 (6 bases). The DNA matches TRBJ2-7 better at its end, which makes the J call doubtful. CDR3 size: 13 residues. The germline CDR1 and CDR2 sequences are MNHEY and SVGEGT. In DNA, the CDR3 is TGTGCCAGCACCATCGGGGCGGGATACGAGCAGTACTTC. As protein: CASTIGAGYEQYF.

This clonotype has a handful of counts. V is TRBV7-8 and J is TRBJ2-1; D is unresolved. Trimming left V 1 base short and J 10 bases short, with 11 bases between. The germline V gene encodes CDR1 SGHVS and CDR2 FQNEAQ. The CDR3 has 13 amino acids. As DNA, the CDR3 is TGTGCCAGCAGCTTAGGCTCGAGGCAGGAGCAGTTCTTC. Translation gives CASSLGSRQEQFF.

CDR3 amino acids: CASSFKTSGRVQSSTDTQYF. For the CDR3, the DNA is TGTGCCAGCAGCTTTAAGACTAGCGGGAGAGTCCAATCTAGCACAGATACGCAGTATTTT. This sequence joins TRBV11-3 and TRBJ2-3; 12 nucleotides line up with TRBD2. Germline V gene data show CDR1 as SGHNT and CDR2 as YENEEA. The J segment lost 0 bases and the V segment lost 3 bases, leaving 13 bases of the junction unmatched. The CDR3 has 20 residues. Based on the CDR3 plus reference TRBV11-3 and TRBJ2-3, the full variable domain is EAGVVQSPRYKIIEKKQPVAFWCNPISGHNTLYWYLQNLGQGPELLIRYENEEAVDDSQLPKDRFSAERLKGVDSTLKIQPAELGDSAVYLCASSFKTSGRVQSSTDTQYFGPGTRLTVL.

J is TRBJ2-6 and V is TRBV28; D remains ambiguous. Germline CDR1 MDHEN, CDR2 SYDVKM. Trimming removed 0 bases at V and 0 bases at J, with 6 bases between. The CDR3 totals 16 residues. The CDR3 DNA sequence: TGTGCCAGCAGTTTATGGATTGGCTCTGGGGCCAACGTCCTGACTTTC. Translated, it gives CASSLWIGSGANVLTF.

CDR3 coding DNA: TGCGCCAGCAGCGATAAGAGCTCCTACAATGAGCAGTTCTTC. Amino acids: CASSDKSSYNEQFF. This chain uses TRBV4-3 with TRBJ2-1, with no clear D. V shed 5 bases and J shed 0 bases, with 8 bases lying between them. The germline gives CDR1 LGHNA, CDR2 YSLEER. This CDR3 comprises 14 residues.